Listed here are 10 T cell receptor beta chains from one sample, sequenced in a study of blood T cell repertoires in COVID-19. Sequencing was performed with immunoSEQ multiplex PCR; in TCRdb, only in-frame clones are kept and a portion is missing. The table has 45,000 to 65,000 clones, about 83% seen once; the top ten hold 5.5% to 7.5%. The specimen sequenced was peripheral blood. The receptor set was obtained from a man aged 70-80 years with active COVID-19.

The chain carries TRBV3-1 (or the pseudogene TRBV3-2) and TRBJ2-2, with a weak D call TRBD1 (6 bases). The CDR3 extends over 15 amino acids. The V end lost 6 bases, the J end lost 7 bases, and 18 bases lay between the germline ends. In germline, CDR1 is LGHDT, CDR2 YNNKEL (reference sequence). The CDR3 spells CASSPRTADGGELFF. CDR3 sequence (DNA): TGTGCCAGCAGTCCACGGACAGCGGACGGCGGGGAGCTGTTTTTT.

This clone was picked up a small number of times. V gene TRBV3-1 (or the pseudogene TRBV3-2) combines with J gene TRBJ2-7; a weak D match, TRBD2 (5 bases). Per the germline V gene, CDR1 is LGHDT and CDR2 is YNNKEL (reference sequence). V was cut by 4 bases and J by 2 bases, with 6 bases left in between. The CDR3 length is 12 residues. DNA for the CDR3: TGTGCCAGCAGCCCCGGGGCCTACGAGCAGTACTTC. This codes for CASSPGAYEQYF.

The table lists this clone with a few counts. This chain connects TRBV5-4 to TRBJ2-1, with TRBD2 matching over 8 bases. Unmatched junction bases numbered 3, after V lost 4 bases and J lost 6 bases. The CDR3 loop spans 13 amino acids. Germline lookup yields CDR1 SGHNT and CDR2 YYREEE (reference sequence). CDR3 coding DNA: TGTGCCAGCAGCATGGCGGGGGGCAATGAGCAGTTCTTC. As protein: CASSMAGGNEQFF.

The chain couples TRBV7-2 to TRBJ2-7, with 8 bases lining up with TRBD1. The CDR3 runs to 15 residues. The germline CDR1 and CDR2 sequences are SGHTA and FQGNSA. V was pared by 2 bases and J by 7 bases, with 10 bases of the junction left unmatched. CDR3 sequence (DNA): TGTGCCAGCAGCTTAATGGGCCAGGGGGCGCGTGAGCAGTACTTC. Its protein is CASSLMGQGAREQYF.

V gene TRBV18 combines with J gene TRBJ1-1; 8 bases align to TRBD1. The V gene's germline CDR1 is KGHSH and CDR2 LQKENI. This CDR3 spans 15 amino acids. The ends lost 5 bases at V and 6 bases at J; junction bases unmatched: 11. The CDR3 sequence is CASSVSETGVSEAFF. The CDR3 DNA sequence: TGTGCCAGCTCAGTTTCGGAGACAGGGGTATCTGAAGCTTTCTTT.

The V gene is TRBV27, the J gene TRBJ2-1; 8 positions match TRBD2. The CDR3 length is 16 residues. J was trimmed by 0 bases and V by 6 bases; bases with no gene match: 7. CDR1 is MNHEY and CDR2 is SMNVEV in the germline V gene (reference sequence). CDR3 sequence: CASRSGGPYSYNEQFF. CDR3 bases: TGTGCCAGCAGAAGCGGGGGCCCTTACTCCTACAATGAGCAGTTCTTC.

The CDR3 loop reads CASSNRGREKLFF. DNA for the CDR3: TGTGCCAGCAGCAACAGGGGTAGGGAAAAACTGTTTTTT. The rearrangement uses TRBV27 and TRBJ1-4, with 7 bases that match TRBD1. CDR1 and CDR2 from the germline V gene are MNHEY and SMNVEV (reference sequence). J lost 8 bases, V lost 6 bases, and 6 bases had no gene match. The CDR3 consists of 13 residues.

The chain joins TRBV18 to TRBJ2-1; D may be TRBD1 (6 bases). Germline CDR1 and CDR2: KGHSH and LQKENI. Trimming stripped 5 bases from V and 4 bases from J, with 12 bases between. This CDR3 is built from 14 residues. In DNA form, the CDR3 reads TGTGCCAGCTCAGTCCGGGACACGTACAATGAGCAGTTCTTC. Translating it yields CASSVRDTYNEQFF.

This clone was counted once. The chain combines TRBV19 with TRBJ1-5; weak D call: TRBD1 (6 bases). V was trimmed by 5 bases and J by 5 bases, leaving 16 bases between them. The CDR3 runs 15 residues. Germline CDR1 reads LNHDA; CDR2 reads SQIVND (reference sequence). The CDR3 region has the DNA TGTGCCAGTAGTGCAAGGGATCAGGGGCATCAGCCCCAGCATTTT. This gives the protein CASSARDQGHQPQHF.

The rearrangement links TRBV6-5 to TRBJ1-5, with D perhaps matching TRBD1 (6 bases). In germline, CDR1 is MNHEY, CDR2 SVGAGI. The CDR3 sequence is 13 residues long. The V gene lost 4 bases and the J gene lost 12 bases, with 16 bases spanning the gap. The CDR3 sequence: CASSSAEGHFQHF. Here the CDR3 DNA reads TGTGCCAGCAGTTCAGCAGAGGGACACTTCCAGCATTTT.